This T cell receptor beta chain was captured by sequencing in a study of T cell changes during pregnancy in multiple sclerosis. V shed 4 bases, J shed 8 bases, and the junction held 11 bases outside the gene matches. The V gene's germline CDR1 is SGHRS and CDR2 YFSETQ. The CDR3 extends over 14 amino acids. Profiling relied on immunoSEQ multiplex PCR, and the TCRdb table lists in-frame clones only, not all of them. The data contain 45,000 to 60,000 clones, more than 85% of them singletons. The TCR sequence derives from a female donor in good health, enrolled as a control in a pregnancy study. J is TRBJ1-1 and V is TRBV5-1; 7 bases align to TRBD1. The sequences come from peripheral blood, collected after pregnancy. The CDR3 spells CASSTGTATIEAFF. CDR3 nucleotides: TGCGCCAGCAGCACCGGGACAGCTACCATCGAAGCTTTCTTT.